This T cell receptor beta chain was sequenced during a study of blood T cell repertoires in COVID-19. Study background: Samples of COVID-19 (acute and convalescent) were obtained from the United States, Italy and Spain. T cells, B-cell-depleted T cells, or PBMCs supplied cDNA or gDNA.

CDR1 and CDR2 from the germline V gene are SGHTS and YDEGEE. V was clipped by 4 bases and J by 6 bases; unmatched bases: 9. The CDR3 length is 16 residues. In the original analysis: Amplification of reference gene primers was used by the study to estimate nucleated cell counts. The protocol was immunoSEQ multiplex PCR, while the TCRdb copy is restricted to in-frame clones and leaves out a portion. The V and J calls and clone size were taken over from that table, and D and trimming were inferred from the DNA. The table has approximately 88,000 clones, about four fifths seen once. Patients from Seattle were sampled longitudinally, starting during active infection.

The specimen was peripheral blood. This chain joins TRBV5-8 and TRBJ1-6; 8 positions agree with TRBD1. The sequence was collected from a man aged 65 to 79 with COVID-19, enrolled during active disease. The CDR3 nucleotides are TGTGCCAGCAGCCCTCCCCGGGACAGGCGTAATTCACCCCTCCACTTT. Translated: CASSPPRDRRNSPLHF.